This is a list of T cell receptor beta chains from one sample in a study of T cell repertoires in cytomegalovirus infection. No antigen has been assigned to these receptors. TCRdb redid the calling of the reads with MiXCR, one entry per CDR3 protein. The table includes about a million distinct CDR3 sequences, roughly a third detected once. The material sequenced was cultured CD8+ T cells from PBMCs, taken from culture after CMV antigen stimulation. These TCRs come from a human donor in good health (CMV status not recorded). Some clones in this sample may be carry-over from other donors' samples. The CDR3 runs from the conserved cysteine through the conserved F or W. Fields, in order: D gene, clone size, V gene, J gene, CDR3 DNA, CDR3 protein. The D gene is left open where the match is weak. The size field is filled for only some rows; it gives once, few, many or a size class.

>NA|few|TRBV6-1|TRBJ1-6
TGTGCCAGCAGTGAAAGGGATTCACCCCTCCACTTT
CASSERDSPLHF
>NA|NA|TRBV5-4|TRBJ2-6
TGTGCCAGCAGCACATTGTACCCAGGGACCGGGGCCAACGTCCTGACTTTC
CASSTLYPGTGANVLTF
>NA|NA|TRBV7-6|TRBJ2-5
TGTGCCAGCAGCTTAGCTCGCCGTGGGGGCGCGGGCGAGACCCAGTACTTC
CASSLARRGGAGETQYF
>NA|many|TRBV27|TRBJ2-1
TGTGCCAGCAGCTTGGATACCACAGGCAATGAGCAGTTCTTC
CASSLDTTGNEQFF
>TRBD1|NA|TRBV3-1|TRBJ2-2
TGTGCCAGCAGCCAAGTCATCGACAGGGTCCCTAAGGACACCGGGGAGCTGTTTTTT
CASSQVIDRVPKDTGELFF
>NA|few|TRBV5-6|TRBJ2-5
TGTGCCAGCAGCTTCGGACGTCCCCAAGAGACCCAGTACTTC
CASSFGRPQETQYF
>NA|few|TRBV19|TRBJ1-2
TGTGCCAGTAGTATCCCATCGGACCTCTCGGGCTACACCTTC
CASSIPSDLSGYTF
>NA|few|TRBV27|TRBJ2-7
TGTGCCAGCAGTTTAAACACAGCCTACGAGCAGTACTTC
CASSLNTAYEQYF
>TRBD1|once|TRBV6-6|TRBJ2-5
TGTGCCAGTTCGGACAGGGGGCGAATCGAGACCCAGTACTTC
CASSDRGRIETQYF
>NA|many|TRBV7-6|TRBJ2-3
TGTGCCAGCAGCTTAAAACAGGGAGGAGATACGCAGTATTTT
CASSLKQGGDTQYF
>TRBD2|many|TRBV7-8|TRBJ2-1
TGTGCCAGCAGCTTTACGCCCATTAGCGGGGGGGGATTCAATGAGCAGTTCTTC
CASSFTPISGGGFNEQFF
>NA|few|TRBV6-6|TRBJ1-1
TGTGCCAGCAGCCCCGCCTCAGCGGATTGGACTTTCTTT
CASSPASADWTFF
>NA|NA|TRBV6-1|TRBJ1-1
TGTGCCAGCCCTAAGGGGGGGCCCACTGAAGCTTTCTTT
CASPKGGPTEAFF
>NA|many|TRBV7-6|TRBJ2-1
TGTGCCAGCAGCTTAGCGTTCCAGGGGGGGCCATCCTACAATGAGCAGTTCTTC
CASSLAFQGGPSYNEQFF
>NA|NA|TRBV13|TRBJ2-7
TGTGCCAGCAGCAACCTTGGGGGGCTTTCCTACGAGCAGTACTTC
CASSNLGGLSYEQYF
>TRBD1|NA|TRBV10-3|TRBJ1-2
TGTGCCATCAGGACAGGACAGGGACCTTTAGGCTACACCTTC
CAIRTGQGPLGYTF